Included here is one T cell receptor beta chain sequence, with context. V dropped 0 bases and J dropped 10 bases, with 11 bases sitting between them. The CDR3 is 14 amino acids. The germline gives CDR1 SGHRS, CDR2 YFSETQ. The data belong to a study of blood T cell repertoires in COVID-19. Sequenced by immunoSEQ multiplex PCR; TCRdb stores in-frame clones only, minus some. The sample holds about 71,000 clones, around 90% seen once. The source is a woman older than 75 with acute or convalescent COVID-19. The J gene is TRBJ1-6, the V gene TRBV5-1; a possible D gene is TRBD1 (5 bases). The specimen was peripheral blood. CDR3 residues: CASSLEWGDSPLHF. The CDR3 DNA follows: TGCGCCAGCAGCTTGGAATGGGGGGACTCACCCCTCCACTTT.